This T cell receptor (beta chain) was captured in a study of vaccination and CD4 T cells after COVID-19. Study-wide context: Blood was drawn a median around 72 days post second dose, range 14 to 241. A few convalescent patients gave samples at day 14 post-vaccination, and they were sampled again at days 161 to 241 post-vaccination.

TCRdb independently ran MiXCR on the PCR reads; one entry per CDR3 protein. The sample has 25,000 to 35,000 distinct CDR3 sequences, roughly 50% seen once; the top ten hold about 5%. Stated time point: late sampling 161 to 241 days after vaccination in a few convalescent patients. This clonotype is a singleton in its sample. The receptor was derived from a human donor who had recovered from COVID-19. Sequences were derived from CD4+ T cells from blood, sampled about 7 months after SARS-CoV-2 vaccination.

Here the CDR3 reads CSVGDSYTGELFF. In DNA form, the CDR3 reads TGCAGCGTTGGGGACAGCTACACCGGGGAGCTGTTTTTT. The chain uses TRBV29-1 and TRBJ2-2, with TRBD1 identical over 7 bases. This CDR3 spans 13 amino acids. V was pared by 4 bases and J by 3 bases, with 2 bases of the junction left unmatched. Germline CDR1 SQVTM, CDR2 ANQGSEA.